This is a list of T cell receptor beta chains from one sample in a study of T cells expressing NK-cell markers. TCRdb re-called the 5' RACE reads and shows each CDR3 protein once, DNA omitted. This listing includes about 460,000 distinct CDR3 sequences. Input material: blood T cells: a sorted CD56 or NKG2C T cell subset, CD4+ or CD8+ T cells, or bulk PBMC T cells (not recorded which). These TCRs come from a woman in her fifties or sixties in good health. Each CDR3 is given with its conserved first and last residue. The order of the fields is CDR3 length, V gene, J gene, CDR3 protein.

14,TRBV9,TRBJ2-2,CASSKTPNTGELFF
17,TRBV27,TRBJ2-1,CASSLWASETTPNEQFF
15,TRBV12-3/TRBV12-4,TRBJ2-1,CASRKLAGERGEQFF
15,TRBV5-1,TRBJ1-1,CASSPSSGAYTEAFF
18,TRBV9,TRBJ2-3,CASSVGPGTSGLSDTQYF
12,TRBV20-1,TRBJ1-4,CSARDPAGKLFF
15,TRBV11-3,TRBJ2-2,CAIQTGGSNTGELFF
18,TRBV7-9,TRBJ2-1,CASSLVLPGGLPYNEQFF
13,TRBV12-3/TRBV12-4,TRBJ2-4,CASSKGVGDIQYF
12,TRBV9,TRBJ2-7,CASSVETGPQYF
11,TRBV10-3,TRBJ2-5,CATQIMETQYF
15,TRBV27,TRBJ2-7,CASSSLGRLDYEQYF
13,TRBV2,TRBJ1-1,CASSGAGMGKAFF
11,TRBV6-6,TRBJ2-7,CASRLSGEQYF
13,TRBV20-1,TRBJ2-1,CSARTAGGPGQFF
13,TRBV6-5,TRBJ2-1,CAFSRSGYNEQFF